The rows below give T cell receptor beta chains drawn from one sample of a study of regulatory T cells in long-lasting Graves disease. TCRdb used MiXCR to reprocess the multiplex PCR reads, holding one entry per CDR3 protein. The sample carries a few hundred thousand distinct CDR3 sequences, about 20% recorded once. Source: peripheral blood mononuclear cells (PBMCs), taken when the disease was refractory, from a patient treated with antithyroid drugs. The receptors derive from a female donor with Graves disease. Both conserved end residues are part of each CDR3. Fields, in order: V gene, J gene, clone size, D gene, CDR3 DNA, CDR3 protein. D genes are given only for firm matches. A row's size may be missing; if present it is once, few, many or a size class.

>TRBV28|TRBJ2-2|-|-
TGTGCCAGCAGTTTAGGTGTTCAGGAGGCCGGGGAGCTGTTTTTT
CASSLGVQEAGELFF
>TRBV15|TRBJ2-4|-|-
TGTGCCACCAGCAGAGAACCTTCCAGGGGCCCCAAAAACATTCAGTACTTC
CATSREPSRGPKNIQYF
>TRBV7-2|TRBJ1-1|-|-
TGTGCCAGCAGCTTAGTCCTGCAGAACACTGAAGCTTTCTTT
CASSLVLQNTEAFF
>TRBV28|TRBJ2-7|few|TRBD2
TGTGCCAGCAGTTTATCGGGACTAGGGACCTACGAGCAGTACTTC
CASSLSGLGTYEQYF
>TRBV5-1|TRBJ1-3|few|TRBD1
TGCGCCAGCAGCCGGACAGGGCCAGACACCATATATTTT
CASSRTGPDTIYF
>TRBV7-3|TRBJ2-7|-|TRBD2
TGTGCCAGCAGCACGAGCGGCGGGAGCTCCTACGAGCAGTACTTC
CASSTSGGSSYEQYF
>TRBV7-2|TRBJ1-6|many|-
TGTGCCAGCAGCTTAGCGATTACAGGGAATTCACCCCTCCACTTT
CASSLAITGNSPLHF
>TRBV6-5|TRBJ1-4|many|-
TGTGCCAGCAGTTACTCGGAGGACAGCCAATCCAAACTGTTTTTT
CASSYSEDSQSKLFF
>TRBV5-1|TRBJ1-5|many|-
TGCGCCAGCAGCTTGAACAGGGATTCGCCCCAGCATTTT
CASSLNRDSPQHF
>TRBV20-1|TRBJ2-7|-|TRBD1
TGCAGTGCTAGAGATGGAAACAGGGGTCACGAGCAGTACTTC
CSARDGNRGHEQYF
>TRBV27|TRBJ1-4|few|-
TGTGCCAGCAGTTCATGGGAAGGGAGTGAAAAACTGTTTTTT
CASSSWEGSEKLFF
>TRBV2|TRBJ2-1|many|-
TGTGCCAGCAGCTTTAATGAGCAGTTCTTC
CASSFNEQFF
>TRBV20-1|TRBJ2-5|many|-
TGCAGTGCTAGTGCGGAGACCCAGTACTTC
CSASAETQYF
>TRBV20-1|TRBJ1-5|-|TRBD1
TGCAGTGCTAGTGAGGGGGCCAATCAGCCCCAGCATTTT
CSASEGANQPQHF
>TRBV28|TRBJ1-2|-|TRBD1
TGTGCCAGCACCCGAGGGGACAGGGCCTACACCTTC
CASTRGDRAYTF
>TRBV12-3/TRBV12-4|TRBJ2-2|many|-
TGTGCCAGCAGTTTGCCCTCAACGAACACCGGGGAGCTGTTTTTT
CASSLPSTNTGELFF
>TRBV5-6|TRBJ1-2|few|-
TGTGCCAGCCTGTCCCTCGGCGGGGGCTACACCTTC
CASLSLGGGYTF
>TRBV6-1|TRBJ2-7|many|TRBD1
TGTGCCTGCCGGGACAGGTCCTACGAGCAGTACTTC
CACRDRSYEQYF
>TRBV3-1|TRBJ1-2|-|-
TGTGCCAGCAGCCAGAGGAGGGGGAAGTCAGGGGACGGCTACACCTTC
CASSQRRGKSGDGYTF
>TRBV19|TRBJ1-2|few|-
TGTGCCAGTAGTACTCAGGGACGGGGCTATGGCTACACCTTC
CASSTQGRGYGYTF
>TRBV12-3/TRBV12-4|TRBJ2-2|many|TRBD2
TGTGCCAGCAGTTGGGGACTAGCGGGAGTTCGCCCCGGGGAGCTGTTTTTT
CASSWGLAGVRPGELFF
>TRBV30|TRBJ1-4|-|-
TGTGCCTGGAGGGCCTCTAATGAAAAACTGTTTTTT
CAWRASNEKLFF
>TRBV28|TRBJ1-1|many|-
TGTGCCAGCAACCGGATAATGAACACTGAAGCTTTCTTT
CASNRIMNTEAFF
>TRBV12-3/TRBV12-4|TRBJ1-1|many|-
TGTGCCAGCAGACATGGACTCGCTGAAGCTTTCTTT
CASRHGLAEAFF
>TRBV4-1|TRBJ1-2|few|TRBD1
TGCGCCAGCAGCCAAAGGACAGGGGATCTTTATGGCTACACCTTC
CASSQRTGDLYGYTF
>TRBV28|TRBJ2-7|many|-
TGTGCCAGCAGCCGACTGGATCCGGGGACAAAGTTCAGGGGAGCCTACGAGCAGTACTTC
CASSRLDPGTKFRGAYEQYF
>TRBV9|TRBJ1-3|-|-
TGTGCCAGCAGCGTACAGGGTGTATCTGGAAACACCATATATTTT
CASSVQGVSGNTIYF
>TRBV29-1|TRBJ2-5|many|-
TGCAGCGTTGTAAAGGGAACGGAGACCCAGTACTTC
CSVVKGTETQYF
>TRBV20-1|TRBJ1-5|-|-
TGCAGTGCTAGAGATGGGGTAAGCAATCAGCCCCAGCATTTT
CSARDGVSNQPQHF
>TRBV12-3/TRBV12-4|TRBJ2-2|many|-
TGTGCCAGCAGCTTCTCTTTGGTGACCGGGGAGCTGTTTTTT
CASSFSLVTGELFF
>TRBV28|TRBJ2-3|-|TRBD2
TGTGCCAGCAGTTCCTCGACTAGCGGGAGGATCCCAGATACGCAGTATTTT
CASSSSTSGRIPDTQYF
>TRBV28|TRBJ2-5|many|-
TGTGCCAGCAGCCGGGAGACCCAGTACTTC
CASSRETQYF
>TRBV28|TRBJ1-5|many|-
TGTGCCAGCACCCACGACGGGGGGGGACAGCCCCAGCATTTT
CASTHDGGGQPQHF
>TRBV24-1|TRBJ2-1|few|-
TGTGCCACCAGGGAGGGGGCACGGGATGAGCAGTTCTTC
CATREGARDEQFF
>TRBV20-1|TRBJ1-1|few|-
TGCAGTGCTACGAACACAGGGCTCACTGAAGCTTTCTTT
CSATNTGLTEAFF
>TRBV6-2/TRBV6-3|TRBJ2-7|few|-
TGTGCCAGCAGTCCTCAACGCGCAGGGGCGCGGTCCTACGAGCAGTACTTC
CASSPQRAGARSYEQYF
>TRBV20-1|TRBJ2-5|many|TRBD2
TGCAGTGCCCCGCTCGGGGCTAGCGGGGTGGAGACCCAGTACTTC
CSAPLGASGVETQYF
>TRBV11-3|TRBJ2-5|many|-
TGTGCCAGCAGCTTAACTCACAGGGCGGGAGAGACCCAGTACTTC
CASSLTHRAGETQYF
>TRBV5-4|TRBJ1-1|few|TRBD1
TGTGCCAGCAGCATCAGGGGGCCCACTGAAGCTTTCTTT
CASSIRGPTEAFF
>TRBV4-1|TRBJ2-1|-|-
TGCGCCAGCAGCCGAGAACAGGGTAGTCATGAGCAGTTCTTC
CASSREQGSHEQFF
>TRBV28|TRBJ2-4|many|-
TGTGCCAGCAGTTTACTAGGGCAGGGGAAAAACATTCAGTACTTC
CASSLLGQGKNIQYF
>TRBV28|TRBJ1-2|-|TRBD1
TGTGCCAGCAGTTCCCCTACCGGGACAGGGTACTATGGCTACACCTTC
CASSSPTGTGYYGYTF